This TCR beta chain was profiled in a study of cytomegalovirus exposure and HLA in healthy donors. General study points: Previously analyzed data showed that most TCR beta V segments were productive at a frequency of about 87% or about 30%. A cluster of highly shared sequence variants was likely a sequencing artifact. There were reportedly fewer N-insertions in an Asian-associated ancestry cluster than the approximately 700-donor mean, in a later analysis.

About this clone itself: Its antigen is as yet unknown.

Primers included in the PCR were 60 Vbeta and 13 Jbeta primers. Sequencing was performed with immunoSEQ multiplex PCR; in TCRdb, only in-frame clones are kept and a portion is missing. The sample consists of roughly 180,000 clones, 84% of them appearing once. The CDR3 loop spans 16 amino acids. Between the trimmed V and J ends, which lost 3 bases and 4 bases, there was a span of 18 bases. Germline loops: CDR1 ENHRY, CDR2 SYGVKD. This chain links TRBV10-3 with TRBJ2-5, with TRBD2 as a possible D gene (6 bases). Sequencing was performed on PBMCs. This clonotype was sampled from a boy between 10 and 17 years old in good health and CMV-seronegative. The CDR3 sequence: CAISDNMGTSGETQYF. The CDR3 bases are TGTGCCATCAGTGATAACATGGGGACTTCTGGAGAGACCCAGTACTTC.